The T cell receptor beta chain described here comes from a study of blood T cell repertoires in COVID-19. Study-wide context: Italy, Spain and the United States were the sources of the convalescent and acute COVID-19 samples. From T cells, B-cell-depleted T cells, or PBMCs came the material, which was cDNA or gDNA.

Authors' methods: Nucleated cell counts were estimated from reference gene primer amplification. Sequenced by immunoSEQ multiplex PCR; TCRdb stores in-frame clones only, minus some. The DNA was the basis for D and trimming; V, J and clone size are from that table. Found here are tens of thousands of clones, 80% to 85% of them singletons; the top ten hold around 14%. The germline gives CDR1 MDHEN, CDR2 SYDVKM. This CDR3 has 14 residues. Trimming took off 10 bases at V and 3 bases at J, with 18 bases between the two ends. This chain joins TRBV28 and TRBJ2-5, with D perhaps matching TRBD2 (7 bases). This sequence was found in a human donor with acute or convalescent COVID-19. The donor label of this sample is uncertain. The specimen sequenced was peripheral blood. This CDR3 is CATLGGGAKETQYF. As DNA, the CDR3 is TGTGCCACCCTTGGAGGGGGGGCCAAAGAGACCCAGTACTTC. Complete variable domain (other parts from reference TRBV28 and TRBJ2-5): DVKVTQSSRYLVKRTGEKVFLECVQDMDHENMFWYRQDPGLGLRLIYFSYDVKMKEKGDIPEGYSVSREKKERFSLILESASTNQTSMYLCATLGGGAKETQYFGPGTRLLVL.